Listed here are 8 T cell receptor beta chains from one sample, sequenced in a study of blood T cell repertoires in COVID-19. The protocol was immunoSEQ multiplex PCR, while the TCRdb copy is restricted to in-frame clones and leaves out a portion. The sample includes more than 15,000 clones, roughly 85% of them seen just once. The source material was peripheral blood. All receptors come from a human donor with active COVID-19. The donor label of this sample is uncertain.

V is TRBV11-1 and J is TRBJ2-3; tentatively, D is TRBD2 (5 bases). V dropped 4 bases and J dropped 4 bases, with 9 bases sitting between them. This CDR3 comprises 13 residues. Germline V gene lookup returns CDR1 SGHAT and CDR2 FQDESV (reference sequence). CDR3 nucleotide sequence: TGTGCCAGCAGCTGCGAGGGATCAGATACGCAGTATTTT. It yields the protein CASSCEGSDTQYF.

This clone was picked up one time. V and J are TRBV3-1 (or the pseudogene TRBV3-2) and TRBJ1-2, with D uncertain. V was trimmed by 4 bases and J by 3 bases, leaving 9 bases between them. CDR3 size: 13 residues. Germline assignment: CDR1 LGHDT and CDR2 YNNKEL (reference sequence). The CDR3 nucleotides read TGTGCCAGCAGCCTCGCAGGTGACTATGGCTACACCTTC. Its translation is CASSLAGDYGYTF.

The chain has TRBV9 and TRBJ2-7; 7 bases agree with TRBD2. This CDR3 is 15 amino acids long. With 4 bases clipped from V and 2 bases from J, the junction kept 9 bases outside the gene matches. CDR1 and CDR2 from the germline V gene are SGDLS and YYNGEE. DNA for the CDR3: TGTGCCAGCAGCCCCTCGGGGGGTGTCACCTACGAGCAGTACTTC. Its translation is CASSPSGGVTYEQYF. The full variable domain, rest sourced from reference TRBV9 and TRBJ2-7, is DSGVTQTPKHLITATGQRVTLRCSPRSGDLSVYWYQQSLDQGLQFLIQYYNGEERAKGNILERFSAQQFPDLHSELNLSSLELGDSALYFCASSPSGGVTYEQYFGPGTRLTVT.

J is TRBJ1-2 and V is TRBV12-5; the D gene is possibly TRBD1 (5 bases). The germline CDR1 and CDR2 sequences are LGHNT and FRNRAP. The CDR3 totals 15 residues. V was cut by 1 base and J by 5 bases, with 14 bases left in between. The CDR3 reads CASGLGGGAPYGYTF. The CDR3 coding sequence is TGTGCTAGTGGTTTGGGAGGCGGGGCGCCTTATGGCTACACCTTC.

The chain has TRBV7-2 and TRBJ2-7; TRBD1 matches at 9 bases. V lost 4 bases to trimming and J lost 4 bases; unmatched junction nucleotides: 11. The germline V gene encodes CDR1 SGHTA and CDR2 FQGNSA. The CDR3 sequence is 16 residues long. The CDR3 sequence: CASSSATDRGMYEQYF. In DNA, the CDR3 is TGTGCCAGCAGCTCAGCGACTGACAGGGGGATGTACGAGCAGTACTTC.

The genes are TRBV6-1 and TRBJ1-3; D is perhaps TRBD1 (5 bases). CDR3 length: 19 amino acids. Looked up from germline, CDR1 is MNHNS and CDR2 is SASEGT. Between the trimmed V and J ends, which lost 1 base and 0 bases, there was a span of 19 bases. CDR3 protein: CASSEVVSETGYSGNTIYF. DNA of the CDR3: TGTGCCAGCAGTGAAGTGGTCTCTGAAACAGGCTACTCTGGAAACACCATATATTTT.

The V call is TRBV9, the J call TRBJ1-1, with D perhaps matching TRBD1 (6 bases). Germline assignment: CDR1 SGDLS and CDR2 YYNGEE. The CDR3 extends over 14 amino acids. V lost 0 bases and J 6 bases, leaving 12 bases between the germline ends. The CDR3 region has the DNA TGTGCCAGCAGCGTAGGGGACACAACCTCTGAAGCTTTCTTT. Amino acids: CASSVGDTTSEAFF.

The gene calls are TRBV29-1 and TRBJ1-2; D is ambiguous. Germline V lookup: CDR1 SQVTM, CDR2 ANQGSEA. This CDR3 is 14 amino acids long. The V end lost 7 bases, the J end lost 6 bases, and 21 bases lay between the germline ends. In nucleotides, the CDR3 is TGCAGCGGGGGTGAGGGTTTCCCCTCGGATGGCTACACCTTC. This sequence encodes CSGGEGFPSDGYTF.